These 32 T cell receptor beta chains originate from one sample sequenced in a study of blood T cell repertoires in COVID-19. Clones were sequenced by immunoSEQ multiplex PCR, and TCRdb holds only the in-frame ones, with some missing. In the table there are 80,000 or so clones, over 70% of which are singletons. Sequenced material: peripheral blood. All receptors come from a man aged 50-59 years with active or convalescent COVID-19.

The rearrangement uses TRBV27 and TRBJ2-1, with a tentative D call TRBD2 (6 bases). Trimming left V 3 bases short and J 6 bases short, with 15 bases between. CDR1 and CDR2 from the germline V gene are MNHEY and SMNVEV (reference sequence). The CDR3 consists of 15 residues. Written as DNA, the CDR3 is TGTGCCAGCAGTTTCGGAGGGGTTACCCTCAATGAGCAGTTCTTC. Protein product: CASSFGGVTLNEQFF.

V gene TRBV10-3 combines with J gene TRBJ1-4; 7 bases match TRBD1. Trimming removed 3 bases from V and 7 bases from J; junction bases left unmatched: 11. Germline loops: CDR1 ENHRY, CDR2 SYGVKD. The CDR3 length is 16 residues. CDR3 in amino acids: CAISESTGRRSEKLFF. DNA for the CDR3: TGTGCCATCAGTGAATCGACAGGGAGGAGAAGTGAAAAACTGTTTTTT.

The CDR3 sequence: CASSLGLAGSTTDTQYF. Written as DNA, the CDR3 is TGTGCCAGCAGCTTGGGGCTTGCGGGGTCCACCACAGATACGCAGTATTTT. V usage is TRBV7-2 and J usage is TRBJ2-3, with D possibly being TRBD2 (6 bases). Germline V gives CDR1 SGHTA, CDR2 FQGNSA. This CDR3 spans 17 amino acids. Trimming left V 3 bases short and J 2 bases short, with 18 bases between.

This clone has just a few counts. This rearrangement joins TRBV2 to TRBJ2-3, with 9 bases matching TRBD2. Germline loops: CDR1 SNHLY, CDR2 FYNNEI. This CDR3 has 14 amino acids. J lost 2 bases, V lost 7 bases, and 4 bases had no gene match. CDR3: CASNGLAYTDTQYF. CDR3 bases: TGTGCCAGCAATGGACTAGCGTACACAGATACGCAGTATTTT.

The chain joins TRBV19 to TRBJ2-7; D possibly corresponds to TRBD1 (5 bases). The germline gives CDR1 LNHDA, CDR2 SQIVND (reference sequence). V shed 5 bases and J shed 2 bases, with 13 bases lying between them. The CDR3 runs 14 residues. The CDR3 spells CASSPRTNPYEQYF. Here the CDR3 DNA reads TGTGCCAGTAGTCCCCGGACAAATCCCTACGAGCAGTACTTC.

The chain uses TRBV5-4 and TRBJ2-2; D not certain. Per the germline V gene, CDR1 is SGHNT and CDR2 is YYREEE (reference sequence). The CDR3 spans 12 residues. V was pared by 4 bases and J by 3 bases, with 4 bases between. The CDR3 bases are TGTGCCAGCAGCCCGTACACCGGGGAGCTGTTTTTT. It is translated as CASSPYTGELFF.

This chain connects TRBV2 to TRBJ1-5; D gene ambiguous. Per the germline V gene, CDR1 is SNHLY and CDR2 is FYNNEI. The CDR3 is 12 residues long. Trimming pared 7 bases from V and 7 bases from J, leaving 11 bases between. This CDR3 is CASNRVGQPQHF. In nucleotides, the CDR3 is TGTGCCAGCAATCGGGTTGGGCAGCCCCAGCATTTT.

The rearrangement links TRBV2 to TRBJ2-1; D is uncertain. This CDR3 has 13 residues. Trimming took off 4 bases at V and 8 bases at J, with 12 bases between the two ends. Germline loops: CDR1 SNHLY, CDR2 FYNNEI. CDR3 protein: CASSGAPRDEQFF. CDR3 sequence (DNA): TGTGCCAGCAGTGGCGCCCCCCGGGATGAGCAGTTCTTC.

V usage is TRBV7-6 and J usage is TRBJ2-5; no clear D gene. CDR3 size: 15 residues. The germline V gene has CDR1 SGHVS and CDR2 FNYEAQ. V was cut by 1 base and J by 2 bases, with 11 bases left in between. The CDR3 sequence: CASSLVTEVQETQYF. The DNA of the CDR3 is TGTGCCAGCAGCTTAGTCACCGAGGTTCAAGAGACCCAGTACTTC.

The chain joins TRBV19 to TRBJ1-3; possibly TRBD1 for D (5 bases). Trimming took off 4 bases at V and 4 bases at J, with 14 bases between the two ends. Germline V gene data show CDR1 as LNHDA and CDR2 as SQIVND (reference sequence). The CDR3 has 15 amino acids. CDR3 amino acids: CASSTDGGNGNTIYF. The CDR3 region has the DNA TGTGCCAGTAGTACGGACGGGGGTAACGGAAACACCATATATTTT.

The chain employs TRBV5-1 and TRBJ1-4, with 7 nucleotides matching TRBD1. The CDR3 consists of 15 residues. V gave up 4 bases and J gave up 5 bases; unmatched junction bases: 8. Per the germline V gene, CDR1 is SGHRS and CDR2 is YFSETQ. The CDR3 region has the DNA TGCGCCAGCAGCGCTACCGGGACAGCGAATGAAAAACTGTTTTTT. This encodes CASSATGTANEKLFF.

This chain links TRBV13 with TRBJ2-3; 9 bases agree with TRBD2. CDR1 and CDR2 from the germline V gene are PRHDT and FYEKMQ (reference sequence). This CDR3 has 13 residues. V lost 4 bases, J lost 13 bases, and 9 bases stayed unmatched. The CDR3 loop reads CASSSPGLAGEYF. As DNA, the CDR3 is TGTGCCAGCAGCTCCCCGGGACTAGCTGGGGAGTATTTT. The complete variable domain, with remaining parts taken from reference TRBV13 and TRBJ2-3, reads AAGVIQSPRHLIKEKRETATLKCYPIPRHDTVYWYQQGPGQDPQFLISFYEKMQSDKGSIPDRFSAQQFSDYHSELNMSSLELGDSALYFCASSSPGLAGEYFGPGTRLTVL.

This clone was seen once. The chain combines TRBV18 with TRBJ2-7; D unclear. Germline CDR1 is KGHSH and CDR2 is LQKENI. The CDR3 totals 14 residues. V was shortened by 3 bases and J by 2 bases, with 11 bases between the two germline ends. The CDR3 protein is CASSPRGNPYEQYF. CDR3 nucleotides: TGTGCCAGCTCACCGCGTGGTAATCCCTACGAGCAGTACTTC.

This clone was observed a handful of times. The J gene is TRBJ2-5, the V gene TRBV1; TRBD2 is the table's D call, not checked against the DNA. TRBV1 is annotated as a pseudogene. The CDR3 runs to 19 residues. The chain's CDR3 is CTSSQDKPGTSGNQETQYF. In nucleotides, the CDR3 is TGCACCAGCAGCCAAGATAAGCCGGGGACTAGCGGGAACCAAGAGACCCAGTACTTC.

V gene TRBV6-5 combines with J gene TRBJ1-1; D uncertain. V shed 2 bases and J shed 4 bases, with 14 bases lying between them. This CDR3 is 15 amino acids long. Germline V CDR1 and CDR2: MNHEY, SVGAGI. The CDR3: CASSYEGRPGTEAFF. In DNA form, the CDR3 reads TGTGCCAGCAGTTACGAAGGGAGGCCGGGCACTGAAGCTTTCTTT.

The DNA for the CDR3 is TGCGCCAGCAGCTTCAGGACAGGGCCATCCTACGAGCAGTACTTC. This encodes CASSFRTGPSYEQYF. The chain is built from TRBV5-1 and TRBJ2-7, with TRBD1 identical over 8 bases. In germline, CDR1 is SGHRS, CDR2 YFSETQ. With 2 bases clipped from V and 1 base from J, the junction kept 5 bases outside the gene matches. The CDR3 is 15 amino acids. Full variable domain (remainder filled in from reference TRBV5-1 and TRBJ2-7): KAGVTQTPRYLIKTRGQQVTLSCSPISGHRSVSWYQQTPGQGLQFLFEYFSETQRNKGNFPGRFSGRQFSNSRSEMNVSTLELGDSALYLCASSFRTGPSYEQYFGPGTRLTVT.

J is TRBJ1-2 and V is TRBV10-3, with no clear D. Germline V gene data show CDR1 as ENHRY and CDR2 as SYGVKD. Trimming took 1 base from V and 6 from J, leaving 15 bases between them. CDR3 size: 15 residues. DNA of the CDR3: TGTGCCATCAGTGAGTTGGAGGAGAGAGTTGATGGCTACACCTTC. Its translation is CAISELEERVDGYTF.

By sample share, this clone is medium-sized (0.01 to 0.1%). The CDR3 sequence: CATSDPNQGGSYEQYF. CDR3 DNA: TGTGCCACCAGTGACCCTAATCAGGGGGGCTCCTACGAGCAGTACTTC. The V call is TRBV24-1, the J call TRBJ2-7, with D perhaps TRBD1 (7 bases). Germline V gene sequence: CDR1 KGHDR, CDR2 SFDVKD. The CDR3 sequence is 16 residues long. V lost 4 bases and J 0 bases, leaving 15 bases between the germline ends.

This clone was seen more than once but under ten times. The chain is built from TRBV7-9 and TRBJ2-7; TRBD1 matches 7 bases. Germline CDR1 and CDR2: SEHNR and FQNEAQ (reference sequence). The CDR3 spans 15 residues. V was clipped by 4 bases and J by 2 bases; unmatched bases: 8. The CDR3 loop is CASSSRTGNTYEQYF. The CDR3, as DNA: TGTGCCAGCAGCTCCAGGACAGGTAACACCTACGAGCAGTACTTC.

This clone is labeled medium-sized. V is TRBV4-1 and J is TRBJ1-1, with 8 bases matching TRBD1. V lost 4 bases, J lost 3 bases, and 4 bases stayed unmatched. The CDR3 sequence is 14 residues long. Germline CDR1 and CDR2: MGHRA and YSYEKL. CDR3 DNA sequence: TGCGCCAGCAGCCCCCGACAGGGGCACACTGAAGCTTTCTTT. Residues: CASSPRQGHTEAFF.

This chain links TRBV7-9 with TRBJ1-1; no clear D. Looked up from germline, CDR1 is SEHNR and CDR2 is FQNEAQ (reference sequence). Trimming cost V 0 bases and J 4 bases, with 21 bases left between them. CDR3 length: 18 residues. CDR3 nucleotide sequence: TGTGCCAGCAGCTTAGCGTTTAATAAAAGGGAGTGGGGCACTGAAGCTTTCTTT. Translating gives CASSLAFNKREWGTEAFF.

This sequence joins TRBV3-1 (or the pseudogene TRBV3-2) and TRBJ2-7; D unclear. Trimming stripped 3 bases from V and 3 bases from J, with 6 bases between. Germline V gene lookup returns CDR1 LGHDT and CDR2 YNNKEL (reference sequence). This CDR3 spans 12 amino acids. The CDR3 coding sequence is TGTGCCAGCAGCCACGGGTTCTACGAGCAGTACTTC. This translates into CASSHGFYEQYF.

The rearrangement uses TRBV9 and TRBJ2-2; 8 positions agree with TRBD1. Germline assignment: CDR1 SGDLS and CDR2 YYNGEE. This CDR3 contains 15 residues. Trimming at V came to 4 bases and at J to 3 bases, leaving 5 bases not matched to a gene. CDR3 sequence: CASSPPTGDTGELFF. The DNA of the CDR3 is TGTGCCAGCAGCCCTCCGACAGGGGACACCGGGGAGCTGTTTTTT.

The chain recombines TRBV12-3 or TRBV12-4 with TRBJ1-5; a weak D match, TRBD1 (6 bases). The CDR3 sequence is 13 residues long. V was cut by 4 bases and J by 6 bases, with 10 bases left in between. CDR3 sequence (DNA): TGTGCCAGCAGTTCAGGGGCTGTTCAGCCCCAGCATTTT. Its translation is CASSSGAVQPQHF.

The rearrangement links TRBV5-1 to TRBJ2-1; 12 nucleotides match TRBD1. Germline lookup yields CDR1 SGHRS and CDR2 YFSETQ. The CDR3 totals 16 residues. Trimming took 4 bases from V and 2 from J; bases not matched to a gene: 4. The CDR3 nucleotides read TGCGCCAGCAGCCCTGGGACAGGGGGCCCCTACAATGAGCAGTTCTTC. It translates to CASSPGTGGPYNEQFF.

The rearrangement uses TRBV7-3 and TRBJ1-1, with TRBD1 matching 8 bases. Germline-derived CDR1 and CDR2 are SGHTA and FQGTGA. V lost 4 bases, J lost 5 bases, and 9 bases stayed unmatched. The CDR3 is made up of 15 amino acids. CDR3 protein: CASSSDRDRRTEAFF. The CDR3 bases are TGTGCCAGCAGCTCGGACAGGGACCGAAGAACTGAAGCTTTCTTT.

This clone is labeled large. V and J are TRBV4-1 and TRBJ1-1; a weak D match, TRBD1 (5 bases). The CDR3 consists of 14 residues. Trimming took 8 bases from V and 0 from J, leaving 13 bases between them. Germline CDR1 and CDR2: MGHRA and YSYEKL. The CDR3 region is CASRDSSMNTEAFF. Written as DNA, the CDR3 is TGCGCCAGCCGGGACTCCTCCATGAACACTGAAGCTTTCTTT.

The rearrangement uses TRBV7-2 and TRBJ1-2, with D tentatively TRBD1 (6 bases). This CDR3 has 15 residues. Looked up from germline, CDR1 is SGHTA and CDR2 is FQGNSA. V dropped 1 base and J dropped 8 bases, with 17 bases sitting between them. The CDR3 spells CASSLERRGVDGYTF. DNA for the CDR3: TGTGCCAGCAGCTTAGAGCGCAGGGGAGTCGACGGCTACACCTTC.

The genes are TRBV7-8 and TRBJ1-1, with a weak D call TRBD1 (6 bases). V dropped 1 base and J dropped 1 base, with 13 bases sitting between them. CDR3 length equals 16 residues. Per the germline V gene, CDR1 is SGHVS and CDR2 is FQNEAQ. The CDR3 region has the DNA TGTGCCAGCAGCTTAGTTGGGGGCCGGAAGAACACTGAAGCTTTCTTT. It codes for CASSLVGGRKNTEAFF.

The gene calls are TRBV6-5 and TRBJ2-7, with a weak D call TRBD2 (5 bases). The CDR3 loop spans 14 amino acids. Per the germline V gene, CDR1 is MNHEY and CDR2 is SVGAGI. V was trimmed by 5 bases and J by 4 bases, leaving 15 bases between them. The DNA for the CDR3 is TGTGCCAGCAGTACGCCGGGGTCTCTGTACGAGCAGTACTTC. Protein product: CASSTPGSLYEQYF.

CDR3 nucleotide sequence: TGTGCCAGCAGTTACTCGGGTCGGGGAAAGTCGGAGACCCAGTACTTC. Translated: CASSYSGRGKSETQYF. The chain recombines TRBV6-5 with TRBJ2-5; D may be TRBD2 (5 bases). V lost 0 bases to trimming and J lost 5 bases, with 16 bases between them. The CDR3 is made up of 16 amino acids. Germline values: CDR1 MNHEY, CDR2 SVGAGI.

This chain connects TRBV10-2 to TRBJ2-7; 7 bases are a match to TRBD1. Trimming took 3 bases from V and 2 from J; bases not matched to a gene: 7. The CDR3 contains 15 residues. Per germline, CDR1 WSHSY and CDR2 SAAADI. Here the CDR3 DNA reads TGCGCCAGCAGTGAATTCGGACAGGAAGCCTACGAGCAGTACTTC. It encodes CASSEFGQEAYEQYF.